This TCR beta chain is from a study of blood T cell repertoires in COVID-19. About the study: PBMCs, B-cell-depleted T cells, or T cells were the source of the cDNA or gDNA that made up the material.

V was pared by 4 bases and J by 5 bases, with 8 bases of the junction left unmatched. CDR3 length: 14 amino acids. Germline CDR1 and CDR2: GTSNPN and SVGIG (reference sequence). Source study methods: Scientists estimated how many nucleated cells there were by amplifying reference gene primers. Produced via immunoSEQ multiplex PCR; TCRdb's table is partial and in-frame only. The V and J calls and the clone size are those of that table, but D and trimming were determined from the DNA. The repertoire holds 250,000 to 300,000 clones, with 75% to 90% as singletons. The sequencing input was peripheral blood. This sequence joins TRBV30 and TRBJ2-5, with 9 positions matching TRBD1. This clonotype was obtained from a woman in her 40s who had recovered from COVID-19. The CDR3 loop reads CAWNGQGIEETQYF. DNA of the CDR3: TGTGCCTGGAACGGACAGGGGATAGAGGAGACCCAGTACTTC.